The 21 T cell receptor beta chains reported below all come from one sample, sequenced in a study of blood T cell repertoires in COVID-19. Data came from immunoSEQ multiplex PCR; TCRdb stores just in-frame clones and leaves some out. The table lists about 46,000 clones, more than 75% of them singletons, with 15% to 20% in the top ten. Sequenced sample: peripheral blood. The receptors shown here come from a human donor in a cohort sampled during active COVID-19.

CDR3 nucleotide sequence: TGTGCCAGCAGCCCAGGACAGGGGTTGGATACGCAGTATTTT. It specifies CASSPGQGLDTQYF. J is TRBJ2-3 and V is TRBV9, with 9 positions matching TRBD1. The CDR3 is 14 residues long. CDR1 is SGDLS, CDR2 YYNGEE, per germline. V shed 4 bases and J 6 bases; nucleotides not matched to a gene: 6.

V gene TRBV30 combines with J gene TRBJ1-4; tentatively, D is TRBD1 (5 bases). V gave up 8 bases and J gave up 3 bases, with 16 bases separating them. The CDR3 extends over 14 amino acids. Germline V gives CDR1 GTSNPN, CDR2 SVGIG (reference sequence). The chain's CDR3 is CARGGAASNEKLFF. The CDR3 DNA follows: TGTGCCCGAGGTGGGGCAGCTTCTAATGAAAAACTGTTTTTT.

The chain links TRBV28 to TRBJ1-1, with TRBD1 matching 8 bases. The CDR3 has 15 residues. With 7 bases clipped from V and 2 bases from J, the junction kept 9 bases outside the gene matches. Per the germline V gene, CDR1 is MDHEN and CDR2 is SYDVKM. The CDR3 protein is CASNGRGLENTEAFF. Written as DNA, the CDR3 is TGTGCCAGCAACGGCAGGGGGCTTGAAAACACTGAAGCTTTCTTT.

The chain joins TRBV6-5 to TRBJ2-2, with TRBD1 matching over 9 bases. Germline trimming cut 4 bases from V and 8 bases from J; bases unmatched to any gene: 8. Germline V gene lookup returns CDR1 MNHEY and CDR2 SVGAGI. This CDR3 spans 15 amino acids. The CDR3 protein is CASSLGQGLRGELFF. For the CDR3, the DNA is TGTGCCAGCAGTTTGGGACAGGGTTTGAGGGGGGAGCTGTTTTTT.

The chain combines TRBV6-6 with TRBJ1-2; maybe TRBD1 (6 bases). Trimming left V 7 bases short and J 6 bases short, with 15 bases between. CDR1 MNHNY and CDR2 SVGAGI come from the germline V gene (reference sequence). The CDR3 is 13 residues long. The CDR3 region has the DNA TGTGCCAGCAATAAGGACAGAGGGCATGGCTACACCTTC. This sequence encodes CASNKDRGHGYTF.

The rearrangement links TRBV2 to TRBJ1-2, with D unresolved. V lost 5 bases to trimming and J lost 2 bases, with 15 bases between them. Per germline, CDR1 SNHLY and CDR2 FYNNEI. This CDR3 comprises 15 residues. The chain's CDR3 is CASSPFGDSNYGYTF. CDR3 coding DNA: TGTGCCAGCAGTCCCTTCGGGGATTCGAACTATGGCTACACCTTC.

J is TRBJ2-3 and V is TRBV5-1, with D perhaps TRBD2 (7 bases). Germline loops: CDR1 SGHRS, CDR2 YFSETQ. Trimming took 7 bases from V and 5 from J, leaving 14 bases between them. CDR3 length: 13 amino acids. CDR3 DNA sequence: TGCGCCAGCGGTAGGGGGGGAGGAGATACGCAGTATTTT. It yields the protein CASGRGGGDTQYF.

The chain has TRBV28 and TRBJ2-7; 13 bases are shared with TRBD2. The CDR3 spans 16 residues. V lost 4 bases, J lost 0 bases, and 3 bases stayed unmatched. Per the germline V gene, CDR1 is MDHEN and CDR2 is SYDVKM. Here the CDR3 reads CASSCRTSGSSYEQYF. The CDR3 bases are TGTGCCAGCAGTTGTAGGACTAGCGGGAGCTCCTACGAGCAGTACTTC.

The V and J genes are TRBV11-1 and TRBJ1-4, with TRBD1 matching over 7 bases. Germline V CDR1 and CDR2: SGHAT, FQDESV (reference sequence). With 5 bases clipped from V and 7 bases from J, the junction kept 7 bases outside the gene matches. This CDR3 has 14 residues. The CDR3 is CASSPTGMGEKLFF. CDR3 nucleotides: TGTGCCAGCAGCCCGACAGGGATGGGTGAAAAACTGTTTTTT.

The chain employs TRBV15 and TRBJ1-2; 9 bases match TRBD1. V was clipped by 5 bases and J by 7 bases; unmatched bases: 8. Germline V gene data show CDR1 as LNHNV and CDR2 as YYDKDF (reference sequence). This CDR3 is 14 amino acids long. The CDR3 is CATSVPGTGIGYTF. For the CDR3, the DNA is TGTGCCACCAGCGTCCCCGGGACAGGGATTGGCTACACCTTC.

The chain couples TRBV7-2 to TRBJ2-1; the D gene is possibly TRBD1 (5 bases). Germline CDR1 reads SGHTA; CDR2 reads FQGNSA. The CDR3 runs to 16 residues. V lost 1 base, J lost 0 bases, and 10 bases lay in between. CDR3 sequence (DNA): TGTGCCAGCAGCTTAGGGACGACAGTCTCCTACAATGAGCAGTTCTTC. The encoded protein is CASSLGTTVSYNEQFF. Full variable domain (rest looked up from reference TRBV7-2 and TRBJ2-1): GAGVSQSPSNKVTEKGKDVELRCDPISGHTALYWYRQSLGQGLEFLIYFQGNSAPDKSGLPSDRFSAERTGGSVSTLTIQRTQQEDSAVYLCASSLGTTVSYNEQFFGPGTRLTVL.

The J gene is TRBJ2-1, the V gene TRBV21-1; the D call in the table, TRBD1, was not verified against the DNA. TRBV21-1 represents a pseudogene. This CDR3 is built from 13 residues. The CDR3 region is CASSKGQGDEQFF. Written as DNA, the CDR3 is TGTGCCAGCAGTAAGGGACAGGGGGATGAGCAGTTCTTC.

This clone has a handful of counts. The chain recombines TRBV7-2 with TRBJ2-7, with a tentative D call TRBD2 (6 bases). The CDR3 is 14 amino acids. CDR1 is SGHTA, CDR2 FQGNSA, per germline. V lost 8 bases, J lost 3 bases, and 17 bases lay in between. CDR3 sequence reads: CASAARDGGYEQYF. The CDR3 nucleotides read TGTGCCAGCGCTGCGAGGGACGGGGGCTACGAGCAGTACTTC.

The chain is built from TRBV27 and TRBJ1-1; unclear D gene. CDR3 length equals 14 residues. CDR1 is MNHEY, CDR2 SMNVEV, per germline (reference sequence). V was clipped by 0 bases and J by 1 base, with 6 bases between them. In DNA form, the CDR3 reads TGTGCCAGCAGTTTATCGACGGGGAACACTGAAGCTTTCTTT. As protein: CASSLSTGNTEAFF.

The V gene is TRBV7-9, the J gene TRBJ2-7; TRBD1 matches 9 bases. Unmatched junction bases numbered 7, after V lost 5 bases and J lost 2 bases. The germline V gene has CDR1 SEHNR and CDR2 FQNEAQ (reference sequence). This CDR3 has 15 amino acids. The CDR3 reads CASSTTGGAAYEQYF. The CDR3 nucleotides read TGTGCCAGCAGCACCACAGGGGGCGCCGCCTACGAGCAGTACTTC.

J is TRBJ1-2 and V is TRBV28, with 7 nucleotides matching TRBD1. Losses at the gene ends were 2 bases for V and 8 bases for J; bases not matched to a gene: 2. Germline lookup yields CDR1 MDHEN and CDR2 SYDVKM. CDR3 length: 12 residues. The CDR3 sequence: CASSLRGQGYTF. The CDR3 DNA reads TGTGCCAGCAGTTTAAGGGGGCAAGGCTACACCTTC.

In nucleotides, the CDR3 is TGTGCCAGCAGCTCGCAACCGGGACTAGCGGTTATTGATGAGCAGTTCTTC. Translated, it gives CASSSQPGLAVIDEQFF. The V gene is TRBV7-6, the J gene TRBJ2-1; 11 nucleotides line up with TRBD2. The germline V gene has CDR1 SGHVS and CDR2 FNYEAQ. The CDR3 has 17 residues. The V and J ends lost 4 bases and 8 bases, in that order; junction bases with no gene match: 13.

The V and J genes are TRBV7-3 and TRBJ1-3; D call uncertain. The CDR3 runs to 17 residues. In germline, CDR1 is SGHTA, CDR2 FQGTGA. V was trimmed by 1 base and J by 0 bases, leaving 13 bases between them. CDR3 sequence (DNA): TGTGCCAGCAGCTTAAAGTACACAGATTCCTCTGGAAACACCATATATTTT. Its protein is CASSLKYTDSSGNTIYF.

The rearrangement joins TRBV27 to TRBJ2-7; the D gene is possibly TRBD1 (6 bases). The CDR3 spans 13 residues. Trimming took 0 bases from V and 7 from J, leaving 10 bases between them. CDR1 and CDR2 from the germline V gene are MNHEY and SMNVEV (reference sequence). The CDR3 DNA reads TGTGCCAGCAGTTTATCCAGGGGTGGAGAGCAGTACTTC. It translates to CASSLSRGGEQYF.

This chain connects TRBV10-3 to TRBJ1-1, with D unresolved. The ends were cut back, 4 bases at V and 4 bases at J, with 10 bases in the middle. CDR3 length: 13 amino acids. CDR1 ENHRY and CDR2 SYGVKD come from the germline V gene. The CDR3 protein is CAISVEERTEAFF. The CDR3 nucleotides are TGTGCCATCAGTGTAGAGGAACGCACTGAAGCTTTCTTT.

The genes are TRBV7-9 and TRBJ1-1, with D perhaps TRBD1 (5 bases). The CDR3 sequence is 16 residues long. The V gene lost 3 bases and the J gene lost 4 bases, with 18 bases spanning the gap. The germline CDR1 and CDR2 sequences are SEHNR and FQNEAQ (reference sequence). DNA of the CDR3: TGTGCCAGCAGCTTTAACCCCAGGGACGGGGGCACTGAAGCTTTCTTT. The encoded protein is CASSFNPRDGGTEAFF.